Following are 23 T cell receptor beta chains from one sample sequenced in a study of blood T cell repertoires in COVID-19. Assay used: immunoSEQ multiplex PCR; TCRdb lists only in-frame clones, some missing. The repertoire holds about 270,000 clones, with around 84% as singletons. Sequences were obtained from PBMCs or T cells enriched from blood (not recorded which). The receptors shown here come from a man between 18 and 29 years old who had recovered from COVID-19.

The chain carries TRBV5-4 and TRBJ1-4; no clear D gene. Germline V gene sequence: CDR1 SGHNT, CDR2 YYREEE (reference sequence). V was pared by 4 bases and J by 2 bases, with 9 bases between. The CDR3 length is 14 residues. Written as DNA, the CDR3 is TGTGCCAGCAGCCCCGCGGGCACTAATGAAAAACTGTTTTTT. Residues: CASSPAGTNEKLFF.

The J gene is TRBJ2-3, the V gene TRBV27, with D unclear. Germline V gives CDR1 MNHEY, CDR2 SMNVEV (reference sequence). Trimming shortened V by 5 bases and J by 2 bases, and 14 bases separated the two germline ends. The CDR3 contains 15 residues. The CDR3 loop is CASSVMGPTTDTQYF. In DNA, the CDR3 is TGTGCCAGCAGTGTGATGGGCCCTACCACAGATACGCAGTATTTT.

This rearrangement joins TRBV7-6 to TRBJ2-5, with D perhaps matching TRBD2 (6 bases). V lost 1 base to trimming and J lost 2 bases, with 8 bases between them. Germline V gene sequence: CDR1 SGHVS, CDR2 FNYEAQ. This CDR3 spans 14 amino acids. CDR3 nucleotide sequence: TGTGCCAGCAGCTTAGTTAGCGGTCAAGAGACCCAGTACTTC. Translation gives CASSLVSGQETQYF.

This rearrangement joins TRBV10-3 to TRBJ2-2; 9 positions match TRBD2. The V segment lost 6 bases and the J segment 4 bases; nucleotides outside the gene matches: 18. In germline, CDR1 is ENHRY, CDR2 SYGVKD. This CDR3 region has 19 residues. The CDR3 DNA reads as TGTGCCATCAGCCCCGGTATAGCGGGAGTTCATAGGGGCACCGGGGAGCTGTTTTTT. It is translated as CAISPGIAGVHRGTGELFF.

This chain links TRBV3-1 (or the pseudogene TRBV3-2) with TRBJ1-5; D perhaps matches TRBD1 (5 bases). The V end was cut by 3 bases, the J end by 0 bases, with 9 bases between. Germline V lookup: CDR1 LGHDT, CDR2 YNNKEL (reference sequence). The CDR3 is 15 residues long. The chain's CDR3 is CASSHRGNSNQPQHF. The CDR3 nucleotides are TGTGCCAGCAGCCACCGGGGGAATAGCAATCAGCCCCAGCATTTT.

The CDR3 region has the DNA TGCGCCAGCAGCACCAATCCACTAGCGGGCACCTACAATGAGCAGTTCTTC. Translated: CASSTNPLAGTYNEQFF. The chain carries TRBV5-1 and TRBJ2-1, with 9 bases fitting TRBD2. J lost 2 bases, V lost 4 bases, and 10 bases had no gene match. CDR1 is SGHRS and CDR2 is YFSETQ in the germline V gene. This CDR3 comprises 17 residues.

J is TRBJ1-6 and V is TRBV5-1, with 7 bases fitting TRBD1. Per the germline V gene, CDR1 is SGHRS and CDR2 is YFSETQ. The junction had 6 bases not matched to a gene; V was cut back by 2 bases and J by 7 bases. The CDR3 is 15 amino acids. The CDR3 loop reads CASSLSGQWNSPLHF. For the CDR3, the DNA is TGCGCCAGCAGCTTATCGGGACAGTGGAATTCACCCCTCCACTTT.

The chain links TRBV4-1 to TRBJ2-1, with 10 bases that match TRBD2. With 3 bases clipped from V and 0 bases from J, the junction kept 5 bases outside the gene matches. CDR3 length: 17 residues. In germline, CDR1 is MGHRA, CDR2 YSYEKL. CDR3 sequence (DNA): TGCGCCAGCAGCCAGGGACCTAGCGGGGGCTCCTACAATGAGCAGTTCTTC. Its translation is CASSQGPSGGSYNEQFF.

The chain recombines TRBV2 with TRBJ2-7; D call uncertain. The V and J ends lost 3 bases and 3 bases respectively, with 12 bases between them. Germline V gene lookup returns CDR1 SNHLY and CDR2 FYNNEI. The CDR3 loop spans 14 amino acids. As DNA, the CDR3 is TGTGCCAGCAGTGACCCACCTCTAATCTACGAGCAGTACTTC. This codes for CASSDPPLIYEQYF.

CDR3 region: CATTGTNSNQPQHF. For the CDR3, the DNA is TGTGCCACTACAGGGACAAATAGCAATCAGCCCCAGCATTTT. The chain links TRBV6-5 to TRBJ1-5, with TRBD1 as a possible D gene (6 bases). Per germline, CDR1 MNHEY and CDR2 SVGAGI. The CDR3 runs to 14 residues. V was cut by 10 bases and J by 0 bases, with 13 bases left in between.

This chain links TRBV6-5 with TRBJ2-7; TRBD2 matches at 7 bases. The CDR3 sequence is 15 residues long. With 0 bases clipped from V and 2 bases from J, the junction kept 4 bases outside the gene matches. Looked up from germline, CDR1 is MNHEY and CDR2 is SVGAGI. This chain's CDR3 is CASSYSGRGAYEQYF. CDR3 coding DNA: TGTGCCAGCAGTTACTCGGGCCGGGGGGCCTACGAGCAGTACTTC.

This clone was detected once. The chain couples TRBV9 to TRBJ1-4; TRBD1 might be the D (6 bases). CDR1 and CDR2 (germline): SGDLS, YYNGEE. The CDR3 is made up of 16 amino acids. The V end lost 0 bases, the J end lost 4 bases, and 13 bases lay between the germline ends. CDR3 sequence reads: CASSVGTGISNEKLFF. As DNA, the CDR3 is TGTGCCAGCAGCGTAGGCACAGGGATTAGTAATGAAAAACTGTTTTTT.

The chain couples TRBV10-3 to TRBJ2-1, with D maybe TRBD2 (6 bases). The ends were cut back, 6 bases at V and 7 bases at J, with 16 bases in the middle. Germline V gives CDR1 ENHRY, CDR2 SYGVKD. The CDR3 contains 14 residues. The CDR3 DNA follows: TGTGCCATCAGCGCTTCGGAGGGCGGGAATGAGCAGTTCTTC. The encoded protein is CAISASEGGNEQFF.

The CDR3 DNA is TGTGCCAGCAGTTCACTATATGGCTACACCTTC. Protein: CASSSLYGYTF. The V gene is TRBV6-5, the J gene TRBJ1-2; no reliable D call. From germline, CDR1 is MNHEY and CDR2 SVGAGI. The CDR3 extends over 11 amino acids. Trimming stripped 4 bases from V and 5 bases from J, with 5 bases between.

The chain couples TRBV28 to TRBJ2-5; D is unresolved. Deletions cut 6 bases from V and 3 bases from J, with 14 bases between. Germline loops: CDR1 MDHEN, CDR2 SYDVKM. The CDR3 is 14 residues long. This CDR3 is CASSPSGFEETQYF. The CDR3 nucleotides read TGTGCCAGCAGCCCCTCCGGGTTCGAAGAGACCCAGTACTTC. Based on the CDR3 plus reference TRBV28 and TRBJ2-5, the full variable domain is DVKVTQSSRYLVKRTGEKVFLECVQDMDHENMFWYRQDPGLGLRLIYFSYDVKMKEKGDIPEGYSVSREKKERFSLILESASTNQTSMYLCASSPSGFEETQYFGPGTRLLVL.

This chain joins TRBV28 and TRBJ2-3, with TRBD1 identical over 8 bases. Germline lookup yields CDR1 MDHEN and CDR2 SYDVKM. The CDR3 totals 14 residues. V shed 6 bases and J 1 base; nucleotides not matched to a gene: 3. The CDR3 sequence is CASRVTGGTDTQYF. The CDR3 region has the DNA TGTGCCAGCAGAGTGACAGGGGGCACAGATACGCAGTATTTT. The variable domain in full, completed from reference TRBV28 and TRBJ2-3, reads DVKVTQSSRYLVKRTGEKVFLECVQDMDHENMFWYRQDPGLGLRLIYFSYDVKMKEKGDIPEGYSVSREKKERFSLILESASTNQTSMYLCASRVTGGTDTQYFGPGTRLTVL.

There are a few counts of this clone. This CDR3 reads CASSQSGGASRETQYF. CDR3 bases: TGTGCCAGCAGTCAAAGCGGGGGGGCCTCGCGGGAGACCCAGTACTTC. The chain combines TRBV25-1 with TRBJ2-5, with TRBD2 identical over 10 bases. The CDR3 is 16 amino acids. The trim removed 5 bases at V and 5 bases at J, leaving 11 bases unmatched. CDR1 and CDR2 from the germline V gene are MGHDK and SYGVNS.

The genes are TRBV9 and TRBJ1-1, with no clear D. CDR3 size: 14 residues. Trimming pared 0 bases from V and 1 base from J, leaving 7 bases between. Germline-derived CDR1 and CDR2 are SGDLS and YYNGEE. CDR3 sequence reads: CASSVDNRNTEAFF. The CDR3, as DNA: TGTGCCAGCAGCGTAGATAACAGGAACACTGAAGCTTTCTTT. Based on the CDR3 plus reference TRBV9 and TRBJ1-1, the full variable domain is DSGVTQTPKHLITATGQRVTLRCSPRSGDLSVYWYQQSLDQGLQFLIQYYNGEERAKGNILERFSAQQFPDLHSELNLSSLELGDSALYFCASSVDNRNTEAFFGQGTRLTVV.

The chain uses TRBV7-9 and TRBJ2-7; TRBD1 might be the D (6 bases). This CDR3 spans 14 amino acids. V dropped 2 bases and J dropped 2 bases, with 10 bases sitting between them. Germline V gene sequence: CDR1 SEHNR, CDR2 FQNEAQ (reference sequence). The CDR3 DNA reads TGTGCCAGCAGCTTACAACAGGGTCCCTACGAGCAGTACTTC. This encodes CASSLQQGPYEQYF.

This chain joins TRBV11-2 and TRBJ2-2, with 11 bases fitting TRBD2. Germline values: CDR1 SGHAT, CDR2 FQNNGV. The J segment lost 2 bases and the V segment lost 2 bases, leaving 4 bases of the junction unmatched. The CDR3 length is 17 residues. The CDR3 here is CASSLTSGSLNTGELFF. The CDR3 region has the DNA TGTGCCAGCAGCTTAACTAGCGGGAGTTTAAACACCGGGGAGCTGTTTTTT.

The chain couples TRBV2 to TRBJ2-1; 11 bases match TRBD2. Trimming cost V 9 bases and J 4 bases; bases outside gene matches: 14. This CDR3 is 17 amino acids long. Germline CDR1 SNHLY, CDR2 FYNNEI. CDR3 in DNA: TGTGCCAGGACCACCGGATCACTAGCGGGGGCGTACAATGAGCAGTTCTTC. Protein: CARTTGSLAGAYNEQFF.

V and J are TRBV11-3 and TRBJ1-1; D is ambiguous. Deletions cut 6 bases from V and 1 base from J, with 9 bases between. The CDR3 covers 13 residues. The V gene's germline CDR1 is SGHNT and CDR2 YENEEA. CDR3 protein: CASSLEPNTEAFF. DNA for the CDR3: TGTGCCAGCAGTCTAGAGCCGAACACTGAAGCTTTCTTT.

The CDR3 spells CASSVRRGNQETQYF. DNA for the CDR3: TGCGCCAGCAGTGTAAGGCGGGGGAACCAAGAGACCCAGTACTTC. The chain uses TRBV10-1 and TRBJ2-5, with 7 bases lining up with TRBD2. Germline V gene sequence: CDR1 WNHNN, CDR2 SYGVQD (reference sequence). The CDR3 sequence is 15 residues long. Trimming took 4 bases from V and 0 from J; bases not matched to a gene: 5.